This TCR beta chain derives from a study of CD8 T cells in ankylosing spondylitis. Study-level results: Matched ankylosing spondylitis synovial fluid reportedly contained a significantly enriched population of disease-linked clones.

The CDR3 spans 16 residues. The germline V and J ends were trimmed by 0 bases and 5 bases, with 16 bases remaining between them. CDR1 ENHRY and CDR2 SYGVKD come from the germline V gene. To note about this clonotype: Its antigen is currently unknown.

Quantitative 5'-RACE with molecular barcodes produced the TCR beta libraries. From the 5' RACE reads, TCRdb called clonotypes with MiXCR, one entry per CDR3 protein. Here the sample spans 150,000 to 200,000 distinct CDR3 sequences, 25% to 35% being singletons. The TCR comes from a male donor with ankylosing spondylitis. The chain recombines TRBV10-3 with TRBJ1-1; D possibly corresponds to TRBD1 (5 bases). The source material was synovial fluid, either unsorted or a sorted T cell fraction (not recorded which). The CDR3 is CAISESWRGSGTEAFF. CDR3 nucleotide sequence: TGTGCCATCAGTGAGTCCTGGAGGGGATCTGGGACTGAAGCTTTCTTT.